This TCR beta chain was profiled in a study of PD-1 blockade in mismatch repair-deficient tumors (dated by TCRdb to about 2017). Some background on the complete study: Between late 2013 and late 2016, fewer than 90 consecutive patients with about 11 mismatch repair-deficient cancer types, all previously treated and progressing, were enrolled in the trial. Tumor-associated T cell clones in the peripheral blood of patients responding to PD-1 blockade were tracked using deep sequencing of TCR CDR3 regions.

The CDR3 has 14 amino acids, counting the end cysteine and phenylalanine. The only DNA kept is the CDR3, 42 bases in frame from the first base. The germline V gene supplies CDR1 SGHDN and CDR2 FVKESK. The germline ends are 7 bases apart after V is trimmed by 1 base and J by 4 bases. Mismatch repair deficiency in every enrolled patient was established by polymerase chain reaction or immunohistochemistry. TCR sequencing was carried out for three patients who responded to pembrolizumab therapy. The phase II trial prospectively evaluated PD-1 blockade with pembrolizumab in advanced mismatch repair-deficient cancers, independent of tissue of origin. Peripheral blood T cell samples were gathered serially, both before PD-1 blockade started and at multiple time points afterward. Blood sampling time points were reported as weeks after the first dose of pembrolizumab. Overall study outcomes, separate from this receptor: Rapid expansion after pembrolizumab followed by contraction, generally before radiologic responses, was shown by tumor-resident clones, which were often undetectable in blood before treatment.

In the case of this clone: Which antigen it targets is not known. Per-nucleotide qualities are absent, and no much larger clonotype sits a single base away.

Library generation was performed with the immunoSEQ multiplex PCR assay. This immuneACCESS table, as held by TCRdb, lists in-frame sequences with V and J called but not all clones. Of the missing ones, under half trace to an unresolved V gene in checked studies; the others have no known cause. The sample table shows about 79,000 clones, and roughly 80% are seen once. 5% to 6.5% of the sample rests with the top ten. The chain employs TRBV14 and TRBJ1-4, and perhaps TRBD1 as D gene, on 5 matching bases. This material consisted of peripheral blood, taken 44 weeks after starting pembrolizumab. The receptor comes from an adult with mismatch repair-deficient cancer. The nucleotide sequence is TGTGCCAGCAGCCAAGTGAGGGGTAATGAAAAACTGTTTTTT. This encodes CASSQVRGNEKLFF.